The 7 T cell receptor beta chains in this list originate from one sample, sequenced in a study of beta chain features in type 1 diabetes. Findings and limits, study-wide: Shorter TCRB CDR3s, moderately but significantly so, marked every one of the four CD4+ subsets in Type 1 diabetes patients.

Expressed TCRB transcripts got sequenced, as all isolated RNA was reverse transcribed. The table came from immunoSEQ multiplex PCR; TCRdb's copy has only in-frame clones and leaves some out. The sample comprises some 370,000 clones, over 9% of which are singletons, and 0.45% to 0.65% rests with the top ten. The antigens these receptors bind are not known. The sequenced sample consisted of central memory CD4+ T cells from blood. Receptors originate from a man younger than 40 with type 1 diabetes.

The V gene is TRBV2, the J gene TRBJ2-3, with D unclear. Trimming took off 1 base at V and 4 bases at J, with 12 bases between the two ends. The length of the CDR3 is 15 residues. Germline CDR1 SNHLY, CDR2 FYNNEI. The CDR3 nucleotides are TGTGCCAGCAGTGAAGGCCCAGCTCCGCCAGATACGCAGTATTTT. As protein: CASSEGPAPPDTQYF.

This clone was recorded a few times. This chain connects TRBV30 to TRBJ2-5; maybe TRBD2 (6 bases). Germline V gene lookup returns CDR1 GTSNPN and CDR2 SVGIG (reference sequence). Deletions cut 4 bases from V and 4 bases from J, with 22 bases between. The CDR3 length is 16 residues. This CDR3 reads CAWTLARSLLRETQYF. The CDR3 coding sequence is TGTGCCTGGACCCTAGCGAGGAGTCTGCTGAGAGAGACCCAGTACTTC.

The rearrangement links TRBV4-3 to TRBJ1-1; TRBD1 agrees at 8 bases. CDR3 length: 15 amino acids. Germline CDR1 reads LGHNA; CDR2 reads YSLEER. Trimming took 4 bases from V and 4 from J; bases not matched to a gene: 8. The chain's CDR3 is CASSLATGGGTEAFF. As DNA, the CDR3 is TGCGCCAGCAGCCTTGCTACAGGGGGAGGCACTGAAGCTTTCTTT.

V gene TRBV7-2 combines with J gene TRBJ2-7, with D maybe TRBD2 (5 bases). Looked up from germline, CDR1 is SGHTA and CDR2 is FQGNSA. The V end lost 4 bases, the J end lost 4 bases, and 29 bases lay between the germline ends. CDR3 length: 19 amino acids. The CDR3 DNA reads TGTGCCAGCAGCTCACCAGGCCTCCGGGGAACAACCTCGCCTTACGAGCAGTACTTC. Translation gives CASSSPGLRGTTSPYEQYF.

V is TRBV7-2 and J is TRBJ2-2, with D maybe TRBD2 (5 bases). The CDR3 runs to 14 residues. With 7 bases removed from V and 1 base from J, the gap between germline ends came to 10 bases. Looked up from germline, CDR1 is SGHTA and CDR2 is FQGNSA. The CDR3: CASTQGGNTGELFF. The CDR3 DNA reads TGTGCCAGCACCCAAGGAGGGAACACCGGGGAGCTGTTTTTT.

Only a few counts were recorded for this clone. The chain combines TRBV19 with TRBJ1-2; no definite D call. CDR1 and CDR2 (germline): LNHDA, SQIVND (reference sequence). The CDR3 runs 14 residues. The V and J ends lost 0 bases and 7 bases respectively, with 12 bases between them. This chain's CDR3 is CASSIERAGGGYTF. In nucleotides, the CDR3 is TGTGCCAGTAGTATAGAAAGGGCAGGCGGTGGCTACACCTTC.

In this sample, this clone turned up a few times. The V gene is TRBV7-2, the J gene TRBJ2-2; D possibly corresponds to TRBD2 (5 bases). This CDR3 has 15 residues. The V end lost 1 base, the J end lost 4 bases, and 10 bases lay between the germline ends. CDR1 and CDR2 (germline): SGHTA, FQGNSA. As DNA, the CDR3 is TGTGCCAGCAGCTTAGGAGGGTCGGGCACCGGGGAGCTGTTTTTT. Translation: CASSLGGSGTGELFF.